A selection of T cell receptor beta chains follows, all from one sample in a study of spatial heterogeneity in lung cancer. From the 5' RACE reads, TCRdb called clonotypes with MiXCR, one entry per CDR3 protein. Seen here are around 24,000 distinct CDR3 sequences, about 13% observed once, and the top ten hold less than 30%. The material sequenced was PBMCs, taken at surgery. The receptors shown here come from a female donor with early-stage non-small cell lung cancer. CDR3s include the opening cysteine and the closing phenylalanine or tryptophan. D genes are given only for firm matches. Some rows mark clone size as missing; the rest say once, few, many or name a class of expanded clone.

TRBV12-2	few	TRBJ2-5	.	TGTGCAAGTCGCTTCTTGGGACTAGCCCTCCAAGAGACCCAGTACTTC	CASRFLGLALQETQYF
TRBV4-3	.	TRBJ1-2	TRBD1	TGCGCCAGCAGCCTCCCTCCCGACAGGGTCTATGGCTACACCTTC	CASSLPPDRVYGYTF
TRBV20-1	.	TRBJ1-6	TRBD1	TGCAGTACACCGGGGACAGGCACCAATTCACCCCTCCACTTT	CSTPGTGTNSPLHF
TRBV19	many	TRBJ2-1	.	TGTGCCAGTACAAGCCTTGTTTTAGGTAACCACAATGAGCAGTTCTTC	CASTSLVLGNHNEQFF
TRBV2	many	TRBJ2-3	TRBD2	TGTGCCAGCAGTGAATTGTCTAGCGGGGTCTCCGATACGCAGTATTTT	CASSELSSGVSDTQYF
TRBV7-3	many	TRBJ2-1	.	TGTGCCAGCAGCCCCCGAATAGCGGAGAGCAATGAGCAGTTCTTC	CASSPRIAESNEQFF
TRBV10-3	few	TRBJ2-1	.	TGTGCCATCAGCCTATTAGAACCGCCTAGAGATGAGCAGTTCTTC	CAISLLEPPRDEQFF
TRBV18	many	TRBJ2-1	TRBD1	TGTGCCAGCTCACCGGGATTACAGGGGAATGAGCAGTTCTTC	CASSPGLQGNEQFF
TRBV27	many	TRBJ1-5	TRBD1	TGTGCCAGCAGTTTAGGACAGGCAAGCCCCCAGCATTTT	CASSLGQASPQHF
TRBV7-2	many	TRBJ2-5	.	TGTGCCAGCAGCTTCAGAACCCAGGCCCAGTACTTC	CASSFRTQAQYF
TRBV3-1	few	TRBJ2-4	.	TGTGCCAGCAGCCAAGATGATCGGGGCCCGGCCAAAAACATTCAGTACTTC	CASSQDDRGPAKNIQYF
TRBV7-9	many	TRBJ2-5	.	TGTGCCAGCAGCCGATGGGGCGGACTCCAAGAGACCCAGTACTTC	CASSRWGGLQETQYF
TRBV7-3	many	TRBJ2-2	.	TGTGCCAGCAGCTCGGCCCCGGGGGAGCTGTTTTTT	CASSSAPGELFF
TRBV6-2/TRBV6-3	many	TRBJ2-5	.	TGTGCCAGCGAAGGGTTGGTAGAAGAGACCCAGTACTTC	CASEGLVEETQYF
TRBV5-4	many	TRBJ2-1	TRBD1	TGTGCCAGCAGCTTGGTCCAGGGGGACTCCTACAATGAGCAGTTCTTC	CASSLVQGDSYNEQFF
TRBV29-1	many	TRBJ2-1	TRBD2	TGCAGCGTTGAAGATTGGAATCCCAGCGGGGCGGAGCAGTTCTTC	CSVEDWNPSGAEQFF
TRBV27	.	TRBJ1-4	TRBD1	TGTGCCAGCAGTCAATGGACAGGGGGCGTTTCGGCAACTGATGAAAAACTGTTTTTT	CASSQWTGGVSATDEKLFF
TRBV7-9	many	TRBJ2-1	.	TGTGCCAGCAGCTTACCGGGACACAGGGCCAATGAGCAGTTCTTC	CASSLPGHRANEQFF
TRBV12-3/TRBV12-4	many	TRBJ2-7	TRBD2	TGTGCCAGCAGTACGACTAGCGGGAGACACTACGAGCAGTACTTC	CASSTTSGRHYEQYF
TRBV5-4	many	TRBJ1-6	.	TGTGCTATGACAGCGCGTAATAATTCACCCCTCCACTTT	CAMTARNNSPLHF
TRBV10-3	many	TRBJ1-2	.	TGTGCCATCCCTACAGGGCAGAACTATGGCTACACCTTC	CAIPTGQNYGYTF
TRBV12-3/TRBV12-4	many	TRBJ2-5	.	TGTGCCAGCAGTTTACAATTCCAAGAGACCCAGTACTTC	CASSLQFQETQYF
TRBV27	many	TRBJ2-3	.	TGTGCCAGCAGTTTAACGGGAGAGGGTACGCAGTATTTT	CASSLTGEGTQYF
TRBV6-5	.	TRBJ2-7	.	TGTGCCAGCAGTGCACTAGCTGGGGGGGCGCGTGGCGAGCAGTACTTC	CASSALAGGARGEQYF
TRBV6-5	many	TRBJ1-1	.	TGTGCCAGCAGTTACTCTCGCCACCGACAGAGAAACACTGAAGCTTTCTTT	CASSYSRHRQRNTEAFF
TRBV5-1	many	TRBJ2-7	.	TGCGCCAGCAGCTTGGAGCTCAACTCCTACGAGCAGTACTTC	CASSLELNSYEQYF